These 25 T cell receptor beta chains were all obtained from the same sample, sequenced in a study of T cells in Graves' hyperthyroidism and ophthalmopathy. TCR beta CDR3 regions were amplified from RNA. A first-round RT-PCR of the TCR CDR3 used the HTBI primer set. TCRdb recomputed calls from the multiplex PCR reads with MiXCR, one row per CDR3 protein. The table records hundreds of thousands of distinct CDR3 sequences, around 15% of them present only once. The sequenced material came from blood. These receptors came from a woman under 30 with Graves' hyperthyroidism.

This clonotype was counted ten times or more. The chain has TRBV7-9 and TRBJ2-1; D may be TRBD2 (6 bases). This CDR3 has 16 amino acids. Germline CDR1 reads SEHNR; CDR2 reads FQNEAQ (reference sequence). Trimming removed 2 bases from V and 9 bases from J, with 20 bases in between. CDR3 DNA: TGTGCCAGCAGCTTACCGCTCGAATATAGCGGTGGTGAGCAGTTCTTC. Amino acids: CASSLPLEYSGGEQFF.

V usage is TRBV30 and J usage is TRBJ2-2; 13 bases map to TRBD2. CDR3 length: 17 amino acids. The V gene end was trimmed by 0 bases and the J gene end by 4 bases; junction bases not matched to a gene: 5. Looked up from germline, CDR1 is GTSNPN and CDR2 is SVGIG (reference sequence). CDR3 amino acids: CAWSVRTSGRSTGELFF. The CDR3 bases are TGTGCCTGGAGTGTTCGGACTAGCGGGAGATCCACCGGGGAGCTGTTTTTT.

This clonotype was seen repeatedly, ten times or more. CDR3 sequence (DNA): TGTGCCACCAGTGATCCCGCAGGGATACAAGAGACCCAGTACTTC. Its translation: CATSDPAGIQETQYF. The chain uses TRBV24-1 and TRBJ2-5; TRBD1 is a possible D gene (5 bases). V was pared by 3 bases and J by 2 bases, with 12 bases between. Per the germline V gene, CDR1 is KGHDR and CDR2 is SFDVKD. This CDR3 spans 15 amino acids.

The V gene is TRBV28, the J gene TRBJ1-4; TRBD1 is a possible D gene (5 bases). This CDR3 has 12 amino acids. Between the trimmed V and J ends, which lost 6 bases and 10 bases, there was a span of 12 bases. Germline loops: CDR1 MDHEN, CDR2 SYDVKM. CDR3 nucleotide sequence: TGTGCCAGCAGCAGAAGTGGGGGAAAACTGTTTTTT. The encoded protein is CASSRSGGKLFF.

This clonotype appeared many times. The chain links TRBV18 to TRBJ2-7; D ambiguous. With 6 bases removed from V and 1 base from J, the gap between germline ends came to 4 bases. The CDR3 is made up of 11 amino acids. Germline-derived CDR1 and CDR2 are KGHSH and LQKENI. The CDR3 protein is CASSGSYEQYF. As DNA, the CDR3 is TGTGCCAGCTCTGGATCCTACGAGCAGTACTTC.

In its sample, this clonotype was seen many times. This chain joins TRBV15 and TRBJ2-5, with D maybe TRBD2 (6 bases). Trimming removed 3 bases at V and 4 bases at J, with 9 bases between. This CDR3 has 13 amino acids. Germline-derived CDR1 and CDR2 are LNHNV and YYDKDF (reference sequence). The DNA of the CDR3 is TGTGCCACCAGCAGCCAAGCGGGAGAGACCCAGTACTTC. This sequence encodes CATSSQAGETQYF.

The rearrangement joins TRBV20-1 to TRBJ2-3, with D possibly being TRBD2 (6 bases). The CDR3 covers 11 residues. Trimming pared 6 bases from V and 14 bases from J, leaving 18 bases between. Germline values: CDR1 DFQATT, CDR2 SNEGSKA (reference sequence). In DNA, the CDR3 is TGCAGTGCCACCGGGGCGCGCGGGGTGTATTTT. Its protein product is CSATGARGVYF.

This clonotype has a handful of counts. This chain joins TRBV30 and TRBJ2-2; D call uncertain. This CDR3 has 14 residues. The V gene lost 3 bases and the J gene lost 0 bases, with 8 bases spanning the gap. From germline, CDR1 is GTSNPN and CDR2 SVGIG (reference sequence). The CDR3 nucleotides read TGTGCCTGGAGGCGACGGGCGAACACCGGGGAGCTGTTTTTT. Amino acids: CAWRRRANTGELFF.

The chain has TRBV7-9 and TRBJ1-1; D might be TRBD1 (5 bases). The germline V and J ends were trimmed by 5 bases and 2 bases, with 12 bases remaining between them. The CDR3 spans 14 residues. Looked up from germline, CDR1 is SEHNR and CDR2 is FQNEAQ (reference sequence). For the CDR3, the DNA is TGTGCCAGCAGCCCGACAGTTCAAAACACTGAAGCTTTCTTT. As protein: CASSPTVQNTEAFF.

Ten or more counts support this clonotype. This chain links TRBV7-2 with TRBJ2-1; 10 positions agree with TRBD2. Germline-derived CDR1 and CDR2 are SGHTA and FQGNSA. V lost 1 base to trimming and J lost 7 bases; unmatched junction nucleotides: 7. The CDR3 extends over 16 amino acids. The chain's CDR3 is CASSLVSSGSANEQFF. For the CDR3, the DNA is TGTGCCAGCAGCTTAGTTTCTAGCGGGAGCGCAAATGAGCAGTTCTTC.

There are a few counts of this clonotype. Just one base apart from a much larger clone, this may be a read error. The chain links TRBV20-1 to TRBJ2-5; D assignment may be TRBD1 or TRBD2 (6 bases each). Germline V CDR1 and CDR2: DFQATT, SNEGSKA (reference sequence). The CDR3 is 17 residues long. CDR3 bases: TGCAGTGCGGGGGGCCAGTGGTCTCTGAGAAACCAAGAGGCCCAGTACTTC. Amino acids: CSAGGQWSLRNQEAQYF.

At least ten counts were recorded for this clonotype. V gene TRBV6-2 or TRBV6-3 combines with J gene TRBJ2-1; 9 nucleotides line up with TRBD2. J gave up 8 bases and V 3 bases, and 11 bases lay outside the gene matches. The CDR3 has 16 amino acids. Germline V gene data show CDR1 as MNHEY and CDR2 as SVGEGT. The CDR3 nucleotides read TGTGCCAGCAGTTATATTCGGCGGGAGGGCCGATATGAGCAGTTCTTC. Translation: CASSYIRREGRYEQFF.

This clonotype was seen a handful of times. The chain combines TRBV7-2 with TRBJ1-4; 9 bases agree with TRBD1. The CDR3 length is 15 residues. With 5 bases clipped from V and 8 bases from J, the junction kept 9 bases outside the gene matches. CDR1 SGHTA and CDR2 FQGNSA come from the germline V gene. CDR3 protein: CASSLTRDRAEKLFF. The CDR3 DNA sequence: TGTGCCAGCAGCCTAACCCGGGACAGGGCCGAAAAACTGTTTTTT.

This clonotype came up a few times. The chain has TRBV30 and TRBJ1-1; a weak D match, TRBD1 (5 bases). Germline V gene lookup returns CDR1 GTSNPN and CDR2 SVGIG (reference sequence). This CDR3 region has 14 residues. The germline V and J ends were trimmed by 1 base and 4 bases, with 13 bases remaining between them. The DNA of the CDR3 is TGTGCCTGGAGTGGTTTGTCCGGGGGCACTGAAGCTTTCTTT. This encodes CAWSGLSGGTEAFF. The full variable domain, its missing parts supplied by reference TRBV30 and TRBJ1-1, is SQTIHQWPATLVQPVGSPLSLECTVEGTSNPNLYWYRQAAGRGLQLLFYSVGIGQISSEVPQNLSASRPQDRQFILSSKKLLLSDSGFYLCAWSGLSGGTEAFFGQGTRLTVV.

This clonotype has ten or more counts. The V call is TRBV12-3 or TRBV12-4, the J call TRBJ2-7, with D tentatively TRBD2 (6 bases). The CDR3 totals 14 residues. The V end lost 7 bases, the J end lost 1 base, and 14 bases lay between the germline ends. CDR3 in amino acids: CASTLAERSYEQYF. Here the CDR3 DNA reads TGTGCCAGCACCTTAGCGGAGCGGTCCTACGAGCAGTACTTC.

The CDR3 region has the DNA TGTGCCAGCAGCTTAGGGCCGTATCAACCGCAAGAGACCCAGTACTTC. Amino acids: CASSLGPYQPQETQYF. J is TRBJ2-5 and V is TRBV11-2; D uncertain. The CDR3 sequence is 16 residues long. The germline V gene encodes CDR1 SGHAT and CDR2 FQNNGV. The V end lost 1 base, the J end lost 2 bases, and 14 bases lay between the germline ends.

The sample holds many counts of this clonotype. The chain carries TRBV24-1 and TRBJ2-1; 16 nucleotides agree with TRBD2. This CDR3 spans 16 amino acids. Germline CDR1 and CDR2: KGHDR and SFDVKD. The junction had 3 bases not matched to a gene; V was cut back by 6 bases and J by 5 bases. The CDR3 DNA follows: TGTGCCACCAGTCGGGGACTAGCGGGAGGGGACAATGAGCAGTTCTTC. Translation gives CATSRGLAGGDNEQFF.

This chain uses TRBV12-3 or TRBV12-4 with TRBJ1-6; 7 bases are shared with TRBD1. Trimming at V came to 5 bases and at J to 7 bases, leaving 14 bases not matched to a gene. The CDR3 spans 17 residues. CDR3 sequence reads: CASSDGGTVSHNSPLHF. As DNA, the CDR3 is TGTGCCAGCAGTGATGGGGGGACAGTCTCACACAATTCACCCCTCCACTTT.

This chain links TRBV6-1 with TRBJ2-5; 8 bases are a match to TRBD1. From germline, CDR1 is MNHNS and CDR2 SASEGT. The CDR3 is made up of 16 amino acids. J lost 3 bases, V lost 5 bases, and 11 bases had no gene match. Here the CDR3 reads CASSLRTGMGKETQYF. DNA of the CDR3: TGTGCCAGCAGTCTTCGGACAGGGATGGGAAAAGAGACCCAGTACTTC.

The chain couples TRBV27 to TRBJ2-5, with 14 bases aligning to TRBD2. J gave up 5 bases and V 2 bases, and 7 bases lay outside the gene matches. The CDR3 contains 17 residues. The germline V gene has CDR1 MNHEY and CDR2 SMNVEV (reference sequence). The CDR3 region has the DNA TGTGCCAGCAGTTTAACGGGACTAGCGGGAGTGTGGGAGACCCAGTACTTC. This codes for CASSLTGLAGVWETQYF.

This clonotype showed up just a few times. CDR3 DNA: TGTGCCAGCAACAAGGCGGCACAGTGGGAGACCCAGTACTTC. It codes for CASNKAAQWETQYF. This rearrangement joins TRBV7-2 to TRBJ2-5; D is uncertain. Trimming removed 7 bases from V and 5 bases from J, with 17 bases in between. This CDR3 region has 14 residues. The germline V gene has CDR1 SGHTA and CDR2 FQGNSA.

This rearrangement joins TRBV7-9 to TRBJ2-3; maybe TRBD2 (5 bases). The germline V and J ends were trimmed by 1 base and 4 bases, with 12 bases remaining between them. CDR1 and CDR2 from the germline V gene are SEHNR and FQNEAQ (reference sequence). The CDR3 extends over 15 amino acids. CDR3 amino acids: CASSLVWGVADTQYF. The CDR3 DNA follows: TGTGCCAGCAGCTTAGTTTGGGGAGTAGCAGATACGCAGTATTTT. Filled out from reference TRBV7-9 and TRBJ2-3, the complete variable domain reads DTGVSQNPRHKITKRGQNVTFRCDPISEHNRLYWYRQTLGQGPEFLTYFQNEAQLEKSRLLSDRFSAERPKGSFSTLEIQRTEQGDSAMYLCASSLVWGVADTQYFGPGTRLTVL.

At least ten counts were recorded for this clonotype. The chain combines TRBV20-1 with TRBJ2-3; no clear D gene. The V end lost 1 base, the J end lost 0 bases, and 5 bases lay between the germline ends. This CDR3 is 13 amino acids long. Germline loops: CDR1 DFQATT, CDR2 SNEGSKA (reference sequence). The CDR3 DNA reads as TGCAGTGCTAGAGTGGGGAGCACAGATACGCAGTATTTT. Its translation: CSARVGSTDTQYF.

This clonotype was picked up a small number of times. The rearrangement uses TRBV27 and TRBJ2-1, with 9 positions matching TRBD2. J gave up 7 bases and V 3 bases, and 10 bases lay outside the gene matches. This CDR3 spans 16 amino acids. Germline assignment: CDR1 MNHEY and CDR2 SMNVEV (reference sequence). CDR3 residues: CASSFLAGNIRNEQFF. CDR3 DNA: TGTGCCAGCAGTTTCCTAGCGGGAAACATTAGGAATGAGCAGTTCTTC.

The table lists this clonotype with many counts. The J gene is TRBJ2-7, the V gene TRBV20-1, with 9 bases fitting TRBD1. Per germline, CDR1 DFQATT and CDR2 SNEGSKA (reference sequence). Trimming removed 4 bases from V and 3 bases from J; junction bases left unmatched: 13. The CDR3 spans 16 residues. CDR3 bases: TGCAGTGCTAATGCCTATGGGACAGGGACCTACTACGAGCAGTACTTC. It is translated as CSANAYGTGTYYEQYF.